The 31 T cell receptor beta chains reported below all come from one sample, sequenced in a study of CD8 T cells in ankylosing spondylitis. TCRdb reprocessed the 5' RACE reads with MiXCR, giving one entry per CDR3 protein. The table includes 250,000 to 350,000 distinct CDR3 sequences, about a fifth detected once. Source material: blood, either unsorted or a sorted T cell fraction (not recorded which). The receptors derive from a female donor with ankylosing spondylitis or in good health (not recorded which).

The CDR3 spells CASSLIRYEQYF. The CDR3 DNA reads TGTGCCAGCAGCTTAATTCGGTACGAGCAGTACTTC. This chain joins TRBV7-2 and TRBJ2-7, with unresolved D. Trimming stripped 2 bases from V and 4 bases from J, with 6 bases between. The CDR3 has 12 amino acids. The germline CDR1 and CDR2 sequences are SGHTA and FQGNSA.

The rearrangement joins TRBV29-1 to TRBJ2-2; TRBD1 matches 7 bases. CDR1 and CDR2 from the germline V gene are SQVTM and ANQGSEA. Trimming at V came to 7 bases and at J to 4 bases, leaving 9 bases not matched to a gene. The CDR3 sequence is 14 residues long. CDR3 residues: CSAAQGQLTGELFF. The DNA of the CDR3 is TGCAGCGCCGCCCAGGGACAGCTCACCGGGGAGCTGTTTTTT.

The V call is TRBV6-1, the J call TRBJ1-2, with a possible D match to TRBD1 (5 bases). V was pared by 8 bases and J by 3 bases, with 13 bases between. The CDR3 spans 13 residues. Per germline, CDR1 MNHNS and CDR2 SASEGT. CDR3 nucleotide sequence: TGTGCCAGCGCCCGCGGGGACCACTATGGCTACACCTTC. This codes for CASARGDHYGYTF.

This clonotype appeared a few times. The chain is built from TRBV7-7 and TRBJ2-3; weak D call: TRBD2 (5 bases). Per the germline V gene, CDR1 is SSHAT and CDR2 is FNYEAQ (reference sequence). This CDR3 has 16 residues. With 5 bases removed from V and 0 bases from J, the gap between germline ends came to 15 bases. CDR3 DNA sequence: TGTGCCAGCAGCCCGGCGGGCAGACGCAGCACAGATACGCAGTATTTT. As protein: CASSPAGRRSTDTQYF.

This chain uses TRBV6-2 or TRBV6-3 with TRBJ2-7; D gene ambiguous. Germline CDR1 and CDR2: MNHEY and SVGEGT. With 0 bases removed from V and 7 bases from J, the gap between germline ends came to 13 bases. CDR3 length: 14 amino acids. CDR3 DNA sequence: TGTGCCAGCAGTTACTCGCGACTTGTGAGTGAGCAGTACTTC. The encoded protein is CASSYSRLVSEQYF.

The chain employs TRBV6-5 and TRBJ2-1, with 8 bases fitting TRBD2. CDR3 length: 16 residues. Germline V gene sequence: CDR1 MNHEY, CDR2 SVGAGI. The V and J ends lost 2 bases and 8 bases, in that order; junction bases with no gene match: 11. CDR3 region: CASSYLSGEVRDEQFF. Written as DNA, the CDR3 is TGTGCCAGCAGTTACCTTAGCGGGGAAGTGCGCGATGAGCAGTTCTTC.

The genes are TRBV20-1 and TRBJ2-7, with 12 bases fitting TRBD2. Germline loops: CDR1 DFQATT, CDR2 SNEGSKA (reference sequence). The CDR3 is 17 amino acids. Losses at the gene ends were 6 bases for V and 2 bases for J; bases not matched to a gene: 14. CDR3 loop: CSAFPGLAGSLTYEQYF. The CDR3 DNA follows: TGCAGTGCATTTCCGGGACTAGCGGGCTCCCTCACCTACGAGCAGTACTTC.

This clonotype was detected a few times. This chain joins TRBV11-2 and TRBJ2-3; D not resolved. V was pared by 0 bases and J by 0 bases, with 10 bases between. This CDR3 is built from 16 residues. Germline V gene lookup returns CDR1 SGHAT and CDR2 FQNNGV. CDR3 loop: CASSLDPAPSTDTQYF. The CDR3 DNA sequence: TGTGCCAGCAGCTTAGATCCTGCACCAAGCACAGATACGCAGTATTTT.

This clonotype was recorded many times. The chain combines TRBV7-9 with TRBJ2-2; 7 nucleotides agree with TRBD1. Trimming removed 6 bases from V and 2 bases from J; junction bases left unmatched: 3. The CDR3 is 14 residues long. Germline-derived CDR1 and CDR2 are SEHNR and FQNEAQ (reference sequence). The CDR3 sequence: CASRRTGNTGELFF. CDR3 nucleotides: TGTGCCAGCAGGAGGACAGGCAACACCGGGGAGCTGTTTTTT.

The gene calls are TRBV7-2 and TRBJ2-1; 7 bases are a match to TRBD2. Germline V CDR1 and CDR2: SGHTA, FQGNSA. CDR3 size: 15 residues. J was trimmed by 8 bases and V by 5 bases; bases with no gene match: 12. The CDR3 protein is CASSQAGSFGDEQFF. The CDR3 DNA follows: TGTGCCAGCAGCCAAGCGGGATCGTTCGGAGATGAGCAGTTCTTC.

A few counts support this clonotype. The J gene is TRBJ2-5, the V gene TRBV29-1; TRBD1 is a possible D gene (5 bases). V was pared by 3 bases and J by 1 base, with 6 bases between. In germline, CDR1 is SQVTM, CDR2 ANQGSEA. The length of the CDR3 is 12 residues. CDR3 sequence reads: CSVDDSQETQYF. The DNA for the CDR3 is TGCAGCGTTGACGACAGCCAAGAGACCCAGTACTTC.

The V call is TRBV18, the J call TRBJ2-3; 7 bases map to TRBD1. V was pared by 3 bases and J by 4 bases, with 4 bases of the junction left unmatched. Germline V gives CDR1 KGHSH, CDR2 LQKENI. The length of the CDR3 is 14 residues. CDR3 DNA sequence: TGTGCCAGCTCACCCGGGACAGTCGCAGATACGCAGTATTTT. It specifies CASSPGTVADTQYF.

The chain couples TRBV20-1 to TRBJ2-7, with D perhaps being TRBD1 or TRBD2 (5 bases each). Trimming left V 1 base short and J 4 bases short, with 14 bases between. Germline V CDR1 and CDR2: DFQATT, SNEGSKA (reference sequence). This CDR3 contains 14 residues. The CDR3 DNA reads as TGCAGTGCTAGAGTGGGGACCTCCGAGTACGAGCAGTACTTC. It codes for CSARVGTSEYEQYF.

The chain combines TRBV6-6 with TRBJ2-7; D remains unclear. There are 13 residues in the CDR3. Germline V gene data show CDR1 as MNHNY and CDR2 as SVGAGI (reference sequence). Trimming shortened V by 8 bases and J by 5 bases, and 16 bases separated the two germline ends. CDR3 sequence (DNA): TGTGCCAGCCGCGATCGAGGCAGCAACGAGCAGTACTTC. Encoded protein: CASRDRGSNEQYF.

This clonotype was picked up many times. The chain links TRBV7-7 to TRBJ2-1; D not certain. V lost 5 bases to trimming and J lost 8 bases, with 10 bases between them. Germline-derived CDR1 and CDR2 are SSHAT and FNYEAQ (reference sequence). The CDR3 runs 12 residues. Here the CDR3 DNA reads TGTGCCAGCAGCCCATGGTGGGATGAGCAGTTCTTC. Amino acids: CASSPWWDEQFF.

This clonotype came up a few times. This chain uses TRBV5-6 with TRBJ2-1; no definite D call. This CDR3 region has 16 residues. Germline lookup yields CDR1 SGHDT and CDR2 YYEEEE. With 3 bases removed from V and 1 base from J, the gap between germline ends came to 14 bases. CDR3 DNA sequence: TGTGCCAGCAGCTATGGGTCCCTTGGGTCCTACAATGAGCAGTTCTTC. Translating gives CASSYGSLGSYNEQFF.

A few counts support this clonotype. CDR3 region: CSASRARTDTQYF. The CDR3 DNA is TGCAGTGCTAGCAGGGCTCGCACAGATACGCAGTATTTT. V is TRBV20-1 and J is TRBJ2-3; D may be TRBD1 (5 bases). The V gene lost 3 bases and the J gene lost 1 base, with 8 bases spanning the gap. The length of the CDR3 is 13 residues. CDR1 DFQATT and CDR2 SNEGSKA come from the germline V gene (reference sequence).

CDR3 residues: CASSYAGQRNTIYF. For the CDR3, the DNA is TGTGCCAGCAGTTACGCAGGACAGAGAAACACCATATATTTT. The chain recombines TRBV6-5 with TRBJ1-3; D perhaps matches TRBD1 (6 bases). The germline V and J ends were trimmed by 2 bases and 5 bases, with 10 bases remaining between them. This CDR3 is 14 amino acids long. CDR1 MNHEY and CDR2 SVGAGI come from the germline V gene.

This chain connects TRBV6-2 or TRBV6-3 to TRBJ2-7; perhaps TRBD2 as D (6 bases). CDR1 is MNHEY and CDR2 is SVGEGT in the germline V gene. The CDR3 has 14 amino acids. Between the trimmed V and J ends, which lost 6 bases and 3 bases, there was a span of 15 bases. The chain's CDR3 is CASRGRGRGYEQYF. The DNA for the CDR3 is TGTGCCAGCAGGGGCCGGGGGAGAGGCTACGAGCAGTACTTC.

This clonotype has more than one count but fewer than ten. The chain has TRBV6-2 or TRBV6-3 and TRBJ1-5; possibly TRBD1 for D (6 bases). This CDR3 spans 17 amino acids. The V gene lost 2 bases and the J gene lost 0 bases, with 14 bases spanning the gap. The germline V gene has CDR1 MNHEY and CDR2 SVGEGT. The CDR3 protein is CASSYTTGTGSNQPQHF. The CDR3 region has the DNA TGTGCCAGCAGTTACACTACAGGGACTGGTAGCAATCAGCCCCAGCATTTT.

This chain links TRBV7-2 with TRBJ2-1, with TRBD1 matching over 12 bases. The CDR3 consists of 16 residues. Trimming cost V 5 bases and J 5 bases; bases outside gene matches: 7. Germline CDR1 is SGHTA and CDR2 is FQGNSA. CDR3 bases: TGTGCCAGCAGCGGCCCTTGGGACAGGGGGCACAATGAGCAGTTCTTC. As protein: CASSGPWDRGHNEQFF.

The rearrangement uses TRBV6-1 and TRBJ2-5; TRBD1 matches at 8 bases. Germline trimming cut 6 bases from V and 5 bases from J; bases unmatched to any gene: 8. CDR1 and CDR2 from the germline V gene are MNHNS and SASEGT. The CDR3 length is 14 residues. The DNA for the CDR3 is TGTGCCAGCAGCCCCCCAGGGGGCTACGAGACCCAGTACTTC. It encodes CASSPPGGYETQYF.

This chain joins TRBV6-5 and TRBJ2-2; 12 nucleotides agree with TRBD1. Germline loops: CDR1 MNHEY, CDR2 SVGAGI. Losses at the gene ends were 1 base for V and 7 bases for J; bases not matched to a gene: 7. The CDR3 has 17 amino acids. The CDR3 DNA is TGTGCCAGCAGTTACTGGAGGGACAGGGGGCACGACGGGGAGCTGTTTTTT. It specifies CASSYWRDRGHDGELFF.

The sample holds many counts of this clonotype. The V call is TRBV12-3 or TRBV12-4, the J call TRBJ2-5; D is undetermined. V lost 5 bases to trimming and J lost 14 bases, with 18 bases between them. This CDR3 has 12 amino acids. CDR3 nucleotide sequence: TGTGCCAGCAGTCAAACTCTCGGGCCCCCCTACTTC. Its protein is CASSQTLGPPYF.

The chain has TRBV12-3 or TRBV12-4 and TRBJ2-7; D unresolved. The ends were cut back, 0 bases at V and 2 bases at J, with 11 bases in the middle. CDR3 length equals 15 residues. The CDR3 region has the DNA TGTGCCAGCAGTTTAGCGCGTCTTGGCGCCTACGAGCAGTACTTC. The encoded protein is CASSLARLGAYEQYF.

This clonotype was detected only a few times. The J gene is TRBJ2-1, the V gene TRBV6-1, with 10 bases that match TRBD1. The V segment lost 6 bases and the J segment 7 bases; nucleotides outside the gene matches: 9. The length of the CDR3 is 15 residues. CDR1 MNHNS and CDR2 SASEGT come from the germline V gene. CDR3 DNA sequence: TGTGCCAGCAGCGTCGGGACAGGGGTTGGGAATGAGCAGTTCTTC. This translates into CASSVGTGVGNEQFF.

This clonotype was found a few times. The chain joins TRBV20-1 to TRBJ2-5; TRBD2 might be the D (6 bases). The CDR3 length is 15 residues. The V end lost 5 bases, the J end lost 0 bases, and 16 bases lay between the germline ends. CDR1 DFQATT and CDR2 SNEGSKA come from the germline V gene (reference sequence). CDR3 sequence reads: CSAGASEWDQETQYF. The CDR3 bases are TGCAGTGCTGGGGCTAGCGAGTGGGACCAAGAGACCCAGTACTTC.

The chain is built from TRBV12-3 or TRBV12-4 and TRBJ2-1, with D possibly matching TRBD2 (6 bases). The CDR3 sequence is 11 residues long. The V gene lost 7 bases and the J gene lost 9 bases, with 10 bases spanning the gap. CDR3 sequence: CASTLGGEQFF. The CDR3 DNA follows: TGTGCCAGCACCCTGGGGGGTGAGCAGTTCTTC.

This clonotype was recorded a few times. The chain couples TRBV27 to TRBJ1-2, with D perhaps matching TRBD1 (5 bases). This CDR3 region has 13 residues. The germline V gene has CDR1 MNHEY and CDR2 SMNVEV (reference sequence). V was trimmed by 6 bases and J by 6 bases, leaving 14 bases between them. The CDR3 sequence: CASSREGSHGYTF. In DNA form, the CDR3 reads TGTGCCAGCAGCAGGGAGGGTAGCCATGGCTACACCTTC.

This clonotype was seen only a few times. V is TRBV9 and J is TRBJ2-2, with 8 bases aligning to TRBD2. J gave up 6 bases and V 0 bases, and 4 bases lay outside the gene matches. Germline V lookup: CDR1 SGDLS, CDR2 YYNGEE. This CDR3 has 15 residues. The CDR3 bases are TGTGCCAGCAGCGTAGACCCGGGAGGGCCCGGGGAGCTGTTTTTT. Translation: CASSVDPGGPGELFF.

Ten or more counts support this clonotype. V is TRBV20-1 and J is TRBJ2-1; 7 positions agree with TRBD2. Germline V CDR1 and CDR2: DFQATT, SNEGSKA (reference sequence). The CDR3 extends over 13 amino acids. With V trimmed by 5 bases and J by 1 base, 2 bases remained unmatched. The CDR3 nucleotides read TGCAGTGCTGGGGGGGATTCCTACAATGAGCAGTTCTTC. This sequence encodes CSAGGDSYNEQFF.